Listed here are 22 T cell receptor beta chains from one sample, sequenced in a study of early T cells in non-severe SARS-CoV-2 infection. In TCRdb, the 5' RACE reads were re-called with MiXCR into one record per CDR3 protein. Counted here are tens of thousands of distinct CDR3 sequences, around 5% occurring once; the ten biggest clones make up 3.5% to 4%. Material for sequencing was whole blood. The receptor set was obtained from an adult who was a healthcare worker with PCR-confirmed SARS-CoV-2 infection or an uninfected control (not recorded which).

With respect to this clonotype: A clone one base away is much larger, so this may be a read error. The V and J genes are TRBV28 and TRBJ2-7; D might be TRBD2 (7 bases). This CDR3 contains 16 residues. The V gene's germline CDR1 is MDHEN and CDR2 SYDVKM. The CDR3, as DNA: TGTGTCAGCAGCTTAGAGGGGGAGGGACCTAAATACGAGCAGTACTTC. Translating gives CVSSLEGEGPKYEQYF.

In this sample, this clonotype turned up a few times. V and J are TRBV20-1 and TRBJ1-6; D remains unclear. The germline V and J ends were trimmed by 4 bases and 7 bases, with 14 bases remaining between them. Germline V gene data show CDR1 as DFQATT and CDR2 as SNEGSKA (reference sequence). The CDR3 contains 14 residues. The CDR3: CSAKPDGLNSPLHF. The CDR3 DNA follows: TGCAGTGCTAAACCGGACGGACTAAATTCACCCCTCCACTTT.

The sample holds many counts of this clonotype. The genes are TRBV20-1 and TRBJ2-1; 11 bases align to TRBD2. CDR1 and CDR2 (germline): DFQATT, SNEGSKA (reference sequence). CDR3 length equals 15 residues. After removal of 6 bases from V and 4 bases from J, the junction contained 8 bases not matched to a gene. This CDR3 is CSAVVAGGAYNEQFF. The CDR3 DNA is TGCAGTGCGGTCGTAGCGGGAGGGGCGTACAATGAGCAGTTCTTC.

This clonotype was detected ten times or more. The chain links TRBV5-1 to TRBJ2-1; D possibly corresponds to TRBD2 (7 bases). Germline assignment: CDR1 SGHRS and CDR2 YFSETQ. The CDR3 spans 14 residues. V was shortened by 4 bases and J by 8 bases, with 16 bases between the two germline ends. DNA of the CDR3: TGCGCCAGCAGCCGGGGGGCAGCCTGGGATGAGCAGTTCTTC. Protein sequence: CASSRGAAWDEQFF.

By share of the sample, this clonotype is medium-sized (0.01 to 0.1%). V usage is TRBV29-1 and J usage is TRBJ2-2, with 10 bases aligning to TRBD2. The V gene's germline CDR1 is SQVTM and CDR2 ANQGSEA. This CDR3 comprises 16 residues. J gave up 6 bases and V 0 bases, and 7 bases lay outside the gene matches. In DNA form, the CDR3 reads TGCAGCGTTGAAGACCCACTAGCGGGAACAGCCGGGGAGCTGTTTTTT. Residues: CSVEDPLAGTAGELFF.

This clonotype has a count of ten or more. This chain uses TRBV27 with TRBJ2-1; 13 nucleotides line up with TRBD2. The germline gives CDR1 MNHEY, CDR2 SMNVEV (reference sequence). Unmatched junction bases numbered 15, after V lost 6 bases and J lost 10 bases. The CDR3 has 17 amino acids. The chain's CDR3 is CASRSFSRGLAGKEQFF. CDR3 nucleotides: TGTGCCAGCAGATCATTTAGCCGGGGACTAGCGGGAAAAGAGCAGTTCTTC.

This clonotype was seen many times. The chain joins TRBV5-6 to TRBJ2-3; D unresolved. This CDR3 is 11 amino acids long. Trimming pared 2 bases from V and 6 bases from J, leaving 4 bases between. Looked up from germline, CDR1 is SGHDT and CDR2 is YYEEEE. In DNA, the CDR3 is TGTGCCAGCAGCTTAGGTGATACGCAGTATTTT. It is translated as CASSLGDTQYF.

This clonotype has ten or more counts. The chain links TRBV3-1 to TRBJ2-2; a possible D gene is TRBD1 (5 bases). The CDR3 has 13 amino acids. Per the germline V gene, CDR1 is LGHDT and CDR2 is YNNKEL (reference sequence). V was cut by 5 bases and J by 6 bases, with 10 bases left in between. In DNA form, the CDR3 reads TGTGCCAGCAGCGTCATGGGGCCCGGGGAGCTGTTTTTT. It yields the protein CASSVMGPGELFF.

This clonotype has just a few counts. The rearrangement joins TRBV20-1 to TRBJ1-1; 10 bases line up with TRBD1. Germline values: CDR1 DFQATT, CDR2 SNEGSKA (reference sequence). The CDR3 covers 15 residues. J lost 0 bases, V lost 5 bases, and 6 bases had no gene match. The CDR3 reads CSASGQGVLNTEAFF. CDR3 in DNA: TGCAGTGCTTCCGGACAGGGGGTCCTGAACACTGAAGCTTTCTTT.

This clonotype was recorded at least ten times. This sequence joins TRBV7-6 and TRBJ2-1, with D perhaps TRBD2 (7 bases). Germline CDR1 reads SGHVS; CDR2 reads FNYEAQ. V shed 5 bases and J shed 4 bases, with 12 bases lying between them. CDR3 size: 14 residues. The DNA for the CDR3 is TGTGCCAGCAGCCAAGGGGGGGTATACAATGAGCAGTTCTTC. Translated, it gives CASSQGGVYNEQFF.

This clonotype appeared many times. This chain uses TRBV7-2 with TRBJ1-4; no clear D. Per germline, CDR1 SGHTA and CDR2 FQGNSA. V lost 4 bases and J lost 11, with 14 bases in between. The CDR3 is 13 residues long. The CDR3 sequence: CASSSIVGRKLFF. Written as DNA, the CDR3 is TGTGCCAGCAGCTCTATCGTAGGAAGGAAACTGTTTTTT.

The J gene is TRBJ2-1, the V gene TRBV7-2, with D unresolved. The V gene lost 5 bases and the J gene lost 4 bases, with 9 bases spanning the gap. Germline CDR1 reads SGHTA; CDR2 reads FQGNSA. The CDR3 contains 13 residues. CDR3 sequence (DNA): TGTGCCAGCAGCCCGAATTCTTACAATGAGCAGTTCTTC. Translation gives CASSPNSYNEQFF.

In its sample, this clonotype was seen many times. The chain couples TRBV7-2 to TRBJ1-3; 9 bases align to TRBD1. The V gene's germline CDR1 is SGHTA and CDR2 FQGNSA. The junction had 9 bases not matched to a gene; V was cut back by 0 bases and J by 0 bases. The CDR3 has 19 amino acids. The CDR3 reads CASSLAGQGLSPSGNTIYF. The CDR3 DNA reads as TGTGCCAGCAGCTTAGCAGGACAGGGGTTAAGTCCCTCTGGAAACACCATATATTTT.

This clonotype is medium-sized. The rearrangement uses TRBV28 and TRBJ2-5; 10 bases line up with TRBD1. Germline CDR1 MDHEN, CDR2 SYDVKM. The CDR3 has 15 residues. V trimming: 5 bases; J trimming: 4 bases; junction bases outside the gene matches: 7. The CDR3 bases are TGTGCCAGCAGTCCCGGGACAGGGGCTGCAGAGACCCAGTACTTC. Protein: CASSPGTGAAETQYF.

The gene calls are TRBV5-4 and TRBJ2-1, with 11 bases lining up with TRBD1. Germline lookup yields CDR1 SGHNT and CDR2 YYREEE (reference sequence). This CDR3 is 15 amino acids long. Germline trimming cut 4 bases from V and 5 bases from J; bases unmatched to any gene: 5. The CDR3 sequence is CASSPRDRGDNEQFF. The CDR3 nucleotides read TGTGCCAGCAGCCCCCGGGACAGGGGGGACAATGAGCAGTTCTTC.

The chain employs TRBV6-2 or TRBV6-3 and TRBJ2-1, with TRBD2 identical over 9 bases. This CDR3 has 15 residues. The germline CDR1 and CDR2 sequences are MNHEY and SVGEGT. Trimming at V came to 5 bases and at J to 6 bases, leaving 8 bases not matched to a gene. CDR3 nucleotides: TGTGCCAGCAGTCACTGGACTAGCGTCCGCAATGAGCAGTTCTTC. This encodes CASSHWTSVRNEQFF.

The table lists this clonotype with many counts. This chain uses TRBV4-1 with TRBJ1-1; 7 bases map to TRBD1. V was clipped by 3 bases and J by 7 bases; unmatched bases: 8. This CDR3 is 14 amino acids long. The germline V gene encodes CDR1 MGHRA and CDR2 YSYEKL. CDR3 sequence: CASSQITGEDEAFF. CDR3 coding DNA: TGCGCCAGCAGCCAGATCACAGGGGAGGATGAAGCTTTCTTT.

This clonotype was seen ten or more times. The V call is TRBV5-1, the J call TRBJ2-3; the match to TRBD2 covers 15 bases. The germline V gene has CDR1 SGHRS and CDR2 YFSETQ. The CDR3 totals 17 residues. With V trimmed by 3 bases and J by 3 bases, 5 bases remained unmatched. The CDR3 nucleotides read TGCGCCAGCAGCTCGGGGACTAGCGGGAGGAGGACAGATACGCAGTATTTT. This sequence encodes CASSSGTSGRRTDTQYF.

This clonotype was observed many times. The chain recombines TRBV5-4 with TRBJ2-1, with 8 bases aligning to TRBD2. V lost 5 bases to trimming and J lost 2 bases; unmatched junction nucleotides: 6. CDR1 SGHNT and CDR2 YYREEE come from the germline V gene (reference sequence). The CDR3 runs to 15 residues. CDR3 loop: CASRGAGGPYNEQFF. CDR3 bases: TGTGCCAGCAGAGGGGCGGGGGGACCCTACAATGAGCAGTTCTTC.

This clonotype was seen at least ten times. This rearrangement joins TRBV6-6 to TRBJ1-2; perhaps TRBD1 as D (5 bases). Trimming left V 7 bases short and J 1 base short, with 19 bases between. Germline V gene sequence: CDR1 MNHNY, CDR2 SVGAGI (reference sequence). The CDR3 is made up of 16 amino acids. The CDR3 here is CASNGRQQTFNYGYTF. The CDR3 bases are TGTGCCAGCAACGGCAGACAGCAAACCTTTAACTATGGCTACACCTTC.

The gene calls are TRBV20-1 and TRBJ2-1; weak D call: TRBD2 (5 bases). The CDR3 runs to 15 residues. Trimming cost V 1 base and J 1 base, with 11 bases left between them. Germline V lookup: CDR1 DFQATT, CDR2 SNEGSKA (reference sequence). The CDR3: CSARASGGSYNEQFF. The CDR3 bases are TGCAGTGCTAGAGCGTCGGGCGGGTCCTACAATGAGCAGTTCTTC.

The rearrangement links TRBV3-1 to TRBJ2-2; 7 bases fit TRBD2. The CDR3 is 13 amino acids. Looked up from germline, CDR1 is LGHDT and CDR2 is YNNKEL (reference sequence). Unmatched junction bases numbered 5, after V lost 2 bases and J lost 11 bases. CDR3 region: CASSQRLAAELFF. The CDR3, as DNA: TGTGCCAGCAGCCAAAGACTAGCCGCAGAGCTGTTTTTT.